A single sample gave rise to the 18 T cell receptor beta chains below, sequenced in a study of blood T cell repertoires in COVID-19. Using immunoSEQ multiplex PCR, the repertoire was profiled, and TCRdb retains in-frame clones only, with some absent. The sample has under 15,000 clones; about three quarters are singletons. Source material: peripheral blood. The receptors were sampled from a woman of 80 years or more with acute or convalescent COVID-19.

V and J are TRBV7-9 and TRBJ2-3; 9 positions match TRBD2. The CDR3 has 16 residues. After removal of 1 base from V and 3 bases from J, the junction contained 5 bases not matched to a gene. Germline CDR1 is SEHNR and CDR2 is FQNEAQ (reference sequence). CDR3 protein: CASSLDLAGRTDTQYF. Written as DNA, the CDR3 is TGTGCCAGCAGCTTAGATCTAGCGGGGCGTACAGATACGCAGTATTTT.

This rearrangement joins TRBV5-1 to TRBJ1-4, with 9 bases identical to TRBD1. This CDR3 contains 14 residues. Germline lookup yields CDR1 SGHRS and CDR2 YFSETQ. V lost 4 bases and J lost 8; bases outside the gene matches: 6. The CDR3 region is CASSPDRGGEKLFF. The DNA of the CDR3 is TGCGCCAGCAGCCCGGACAGGGGTGGAGAAAAACTGTTTTTT.

V is TRBV4-3 and J is TRBJ1-5, with unresolved D. Germline V gives CDR1 LGHNA, CDR2 YSLEER. The V gene lost 0 bases and the J gene lost 1 base, with 7 bases spanning the gap. The CDR3 spans 15 residues. CDR3 DNA sequence: TGCGCCAGCAGCCAAGACTCCGGGAGCAATCAGCCCCAGCATTTT. Protein product: CASSQDSGSNQPQHF.

The J gene is TRBJ2-7, the V gene TRBV6-5, with 8 bases lining up with TRBD1. V dropped 2 bases and J dropped 3; count of bases not matched to a gene: 3. CDR1 is MNHEY, CDR2 SVGAGI, per germline. The CDR3 totals 14 residues. CDR3 sequence reads: CASSYAGGFYEQYF. The DNA of the CDR3 is TGTGCCAGCAGTTACGCAGGGGGCTTCTACGAGCAGTACTTC.

The chain joins TRBV2 to TRBJ2-1, with 7 bases that match TRBD2. Germline-derived CDR1 and CDR2 are SNHLY and FYNNEI. The J segment lost 9 bases and the V segment lost 7 bases, leaving 9 bases of the junction unmatched. The CDR3 is 13 amino acids. Here the CDR3 reads CASISNGGGEQFF. CDR3 bases: TGTGCCAGCATTTCGAATGGCGGGGGTGAGCAGTTCTTC.

The V and J genes are TRBV5-1 and TRBJ2-3; perhaps TRBD1 as D (5 bases). Germline values: CDR1 SGHRS, CDR2 YFSETQ. This CDR3 contains 16 residues. Trimming removed 4 bases from V and 4 bases from J, with 19 bases in between. The chain's CDR3 is CASSPPGLLGADTQYF. CDR3 sequence (DNA): TGCGCCAGCAGCCCCCCGGGTCTTTTAGGGGCAGATACGCAGTATTTT.

The CDR3 spells CASSPYGLAGGTDTQYF. The CDR3 region has the DNA TGTGCCAGCTCACCTTACGGACTAGCGGGGGGCACAGATACGCAGTATTTT. This chain connects TRBV18 to TRBJ2-3, with 13 positions matching TRBD2. CDR1 is KGHSH and CDR2 is LQKENI in the germline V gene. V lost 3 bases, J lost 1 base, and 4 bases stayed unmatched. The CDR3 is made up of 17 amino acids.

The rearrangement uses TRBV4-3 and TRBJ1-1; TRBD1 matches 7 bases. J lost 6 bases, V lost 0 bases, and 16 bases had no gene match. The CDR3 sequence is 18 residues long. The germline V gene has CDR1 LGHNA and CDR2 YSLEER. The CDR3 reads CASSQDWGRGFVRSEAFF. The CDR3 bases are TGCGCCAGCAGCCAAGATTGGGGCAGGGGGTTTGTTCGGTCTGAAGCTTTCTTT.

The chain recombines TRBV19 with TRBJ2-7, with unresolved D. The germline gives CDR1 LNHDA, CDR2 SQIVND (reference sequence). This CDR3 is 13 amino acids long. V was cut by 3 bases and J by 4 bases, with 10 bases left in between. CDR3: CASSIALTYEQYF. CDR3 sequence (DNA): TGTGCCAGTAGTATTGCCTTAACTTACGAGCAGTACTTC.

The chain employs TRBV18 and TRBJ1-1, with TRBD1 as a possible D gene (6 bases). The CDR3 is 15 residues long. Trimming removed 4 bases from V and 6 bases from J, with 18 bases in between. Germline CDR1 and CDR2: KGHSH and LQKENI. The CDR3 nucleotides read TGTGCCAGCTCACGGCTAGATACAGGGTTCGCTGAAGCTTTCTTT. Its translation is CASSRLDTGFAEAFF.

The CDR3 region is CSVQRGVSYEQYF. The CDR3 nucleotides are TGCAGCGTCCAGCGGGGGGTTTCCTACGAGCAGTACTTC. The chain links TRBV29-1 to TRBJ2-7; 9 nucleotides line up with TRBD2. This CDR3 contains 13 residues. Germline V lookup: CDR1 SQVTM, CDR2 ANQGSEA. Losses at the gene ends were 6 bases for V and 1 base for J; bases not matched to a gene: 4.

A few counts support this clone. The CDR3 region has the DNA TGTGCCAGCAGAGACGCAGGGGGAACCGGGGAGCTGTTTTTT. This sequence encodes CASRDAGGTGELFF. The V gene is TRBV27, the J gene TRBJ2-2; 7 bases map to TRBD1. The CDR3 sequence is 14 residues long. J was trimmed by 5 bases and V by 6 bases; bases with no gene match: 6. Germline V gene lookup returns CDR1 MNHEY and CDR2 SMNVEV (reference sequence).

V and J are TRBV5-6 and TRBJ2-6; 10 positions agree with TRBD2. The CDR3 totals 17 residues. V lost 5 bases, J lost 0 bases, and 5 bases stayed unmatched. CDR1 SGHDT and CDR2 YYEEEE come from the germline V gene. CDR3 sequence (DNA): TGTGCCAGCAGTACCGGGACTAGCGCCTCTGGGGCCAACGTCCTGACTTTC. As protein: CASSTGTSASGANVLTF. The whole variable domain, filled in from reference TRBV5-6 and TRBJ2-6, reads DAGVTQSPTHLIKTRGQQVTLRCSPKSGHDTVSWYQQALGQGPQFIFQYYEEEERQRGNFPDRFSGHQFPNYSSELNVNALLLGDSALYLCASSTGTSASGANVLTFGAGSRLTVL.

The chain uses TRBV3-1 (or the pseudogene TRBV3-2) and TRBJ1-1; D is possibly TRBD1 (6 bases). V dropped 1 base and J dropped 5 bases, with 14 bases sitting between them. Per the germline V gene, CDR1 is LGHDT and CDR2 is YNNKEL (reference sequence). The CDR3 loop spans 15 amino acids. CDR3 sequence reads: CASSQVGAGGTEAFF. For the CDR3, the DNA is TGTGCCAGCAGCCAAGTGGGGGCGGGGGGGACTGAAGCTTTCTTT.

This clone appeared a single time. The chain recombines TRBV5-1 with TRBJ2-1; a possible D gene is TRBD1 (6 bases). The V gene lost 4 bases and the J gene lost 4 bases, with 15 bases spanning the gap. The CDR3 length is 15 residues. Per the germline V gene, CDR1 is SGHRS and CDR2 is YFSETQ. CDR3 region: CASSNSGARYNEQFF. As DNA, the CDR3 is TGCGCCAGCAGCAATTCAGGGGCGCGGTACAATGAGCAGTTCTTC.

This clone was found a few times. The J gene is TRBJ1-1, the V gene TRBV4-1, with D possibly matching TRBD1 (5 bases). Per the germline V gene, CDR1 is MGHRA and CDR2 is YSYEKL. Trimming cost V 2 bases and J 1 base, with 11 bases left between them. The CDR3 length is 15 residues. In nucleotides, the CDR3 is TGCGCCAGCAGCCAAAAAAATCAGGGGAACACTGAAGCTTTCTTT. Protein sequence: CASSQKNQGNTEAFF.

This chain links TRBV5-5 with TRBJ2-7; TRBD1 agrees at 7 bases. Germline loops: CDR1 SGHKS, CDR2 YYEKEE (reference sequence). The length of the CDR3 is 14 residues. The V gene end was trimmed by 4 bases and the J gene end by 2 bases; junction bases not matched to a gene: 6. The CDR3 is CASSLTGLAYEQYF. The DNA of the CDR3 is TGTGCCAGCAGCCTGACAGGGCTGGCCTACGAGCAGTACTTC.

This clone was seen more than once but under ten times. CDR3 region: CASRLQGEEAFF. CDR3 sequence (DNA): TGTGCCAGCAGGCTACAGGGGGAGGAAGCTTTCTTT. The rearrangement uses TRBV2 and TRBJ1-1; 8 bases align to TRBD1. CDR1 is SNHLY and CDR2 is FYNNEI in the germline V gene. The CDR3 is 12 amino acids. V dropped 6 bases and J dropped 8; count of bases not matched to a gene: 5.